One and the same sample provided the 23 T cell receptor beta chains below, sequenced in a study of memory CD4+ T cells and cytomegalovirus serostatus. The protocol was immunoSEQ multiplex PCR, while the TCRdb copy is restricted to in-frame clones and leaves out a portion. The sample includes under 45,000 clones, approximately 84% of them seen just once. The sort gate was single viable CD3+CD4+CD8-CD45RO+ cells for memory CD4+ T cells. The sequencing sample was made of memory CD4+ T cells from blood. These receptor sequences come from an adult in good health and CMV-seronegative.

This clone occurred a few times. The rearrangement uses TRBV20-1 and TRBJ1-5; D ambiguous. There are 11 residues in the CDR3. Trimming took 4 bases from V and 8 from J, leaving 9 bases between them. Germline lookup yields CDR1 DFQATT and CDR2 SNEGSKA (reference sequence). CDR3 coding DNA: TGCAGTGCTACTATAGGCGAGCCCCAGCATTTT. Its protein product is CSATIGEPQHF.

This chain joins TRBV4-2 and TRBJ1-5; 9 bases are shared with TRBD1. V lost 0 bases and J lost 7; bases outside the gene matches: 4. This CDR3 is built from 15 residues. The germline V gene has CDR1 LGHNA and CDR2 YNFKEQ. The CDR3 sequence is CASSQEGQGGQPQHF. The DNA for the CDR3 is TGTGCCAGCAGCCAAGAGGGACAGGGAGGACAGCCCCAGCATTTT.

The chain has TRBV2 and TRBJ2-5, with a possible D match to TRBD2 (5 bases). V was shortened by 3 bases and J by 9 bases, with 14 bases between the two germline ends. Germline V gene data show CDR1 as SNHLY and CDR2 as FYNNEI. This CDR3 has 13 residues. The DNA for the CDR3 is TGTGCCAGCAGTGACGGCATTTCCGGGGCCCAGTACTTC. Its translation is CASSDGISGAQYF.

The chain's CDR3 is CATSRDGQGRETQYF. Here the CDR3 DNA reads TGTGCCACCAGCAGAGATGGGCAGGGAAGAGAGACCCAGTACTTC. V usage is TRBV15 and J usage is TRBJ2-5; possible D gene TRBD1, 5 bases. The V and J ends lost 0 bases and 4 bases respectively, with 12 bases between them. The CDR3 has 15 residues. Germline loops: CDR1 LNHNV, CDR2 YYDKDF (reference sequence).

This CDR3 is CASSYTGDQETQYF. The CDR3 DNA sequence: TGTGCCAGCAGTTACACAGGGGACCAAGAGACCCAGTACTTC. The chain recombines TRBV6-6 with TRBJ2-5, with 7 bases aligning to TRBD1. The CDR3 covers 14 residues. CDR1 is MNHNY and CDR2 is SVGAGI in the germline V gene (reference sequence). Germline trimming cut 2 bases from V and 0 bases from J; bases unmatched to any gene: 0.

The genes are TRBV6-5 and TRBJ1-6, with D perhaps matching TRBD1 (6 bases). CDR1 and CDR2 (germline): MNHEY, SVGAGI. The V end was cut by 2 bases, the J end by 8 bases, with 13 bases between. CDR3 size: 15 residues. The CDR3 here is CASSYSQGKYSPLHF. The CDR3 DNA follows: TGTGCCAGCAGTTACAGCCAGGGGAAGTATTCACCCCTCCACTTT.

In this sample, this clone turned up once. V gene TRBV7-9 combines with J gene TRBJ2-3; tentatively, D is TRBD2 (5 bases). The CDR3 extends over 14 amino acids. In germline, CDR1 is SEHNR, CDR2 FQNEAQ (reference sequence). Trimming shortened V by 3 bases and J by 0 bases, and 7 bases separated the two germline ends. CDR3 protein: CASSLDSSTDTQYF. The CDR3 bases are TGTGCCAGCAGCTTGGACTCCAGCACAGATACGCAGTATTTT.

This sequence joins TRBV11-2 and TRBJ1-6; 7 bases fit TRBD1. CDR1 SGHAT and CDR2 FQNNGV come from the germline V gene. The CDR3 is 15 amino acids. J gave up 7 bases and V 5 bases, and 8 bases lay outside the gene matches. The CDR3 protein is CASSGLTGRNSPLHF. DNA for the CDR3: TGTGCCAGCAGCGGACTGACAGGGAGGAATTCACCCCTCCACTTT.

The CDR3 nucleotides read TGTGCCAGCTCACCCATAATCGCTGCTTGGGAAAAACTGTTTTTT. Protein product: CASSPIIAAWEKLFF. The gene calls are TRBV18 and TRBJ1-4; no clear D gene. Trimming removed 3 bases at V and 8 bases at J, with 16 bases between. The CDR3 is 15 amino acids. The germline gives CDR1 KGHSH, CDR2 LQKENI.

CDR3 DNA sequence: TGTGCCAGCAGCGCGCCCAGCGGGGCCACAGATACGCAGTATTTT. It encodes CASSAPSGATDTQYF. This rearrangement joins TRBV9 to TRBJ2-3; 7 nucleotides align to TRBD2. Germline CDR1 SGDLS, CDR2 YYNGEE. V gave up 3 bases and J gave up 2 bases; unmatched junction bases: 6. The CDR3 consists of 15 residues. Together with reference TRBV9 and TRBJ2-3, the CDR3 gives the full variable domain: DSGVTQTPKHLITATGQRVTLRCSPRSGDLSVYWYQQSLDQGLQFLIQYYNGEERAKGNILERFSAQQFPDLHSELNLSSLELGDSALYFCASSAPSGATDTQYFGPGTRLTVL.

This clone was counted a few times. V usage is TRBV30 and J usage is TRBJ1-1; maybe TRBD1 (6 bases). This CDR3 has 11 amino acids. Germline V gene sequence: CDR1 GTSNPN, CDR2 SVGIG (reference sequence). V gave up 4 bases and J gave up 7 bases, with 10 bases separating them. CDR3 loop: CAWTGQIEAFF. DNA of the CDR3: TGTGCCTGGACTGGACAGATTGAAGCTTTCTTT.

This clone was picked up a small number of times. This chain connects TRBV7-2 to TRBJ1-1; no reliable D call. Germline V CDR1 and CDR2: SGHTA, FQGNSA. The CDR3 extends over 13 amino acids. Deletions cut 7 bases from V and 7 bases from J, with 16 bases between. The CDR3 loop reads CASTSRAVIEAFF. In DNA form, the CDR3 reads TGTGCCAGCACCTCTAGGGCGGTGATTGAAGCTTTCTTT.

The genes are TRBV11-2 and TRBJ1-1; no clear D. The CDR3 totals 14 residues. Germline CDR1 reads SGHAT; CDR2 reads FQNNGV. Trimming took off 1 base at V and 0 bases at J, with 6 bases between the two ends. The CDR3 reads CASSLGGMNTEAFF. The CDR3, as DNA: TGTGCCAGCAGCTTAGGCGGCATGAACACTGAAGCTTTCTTT. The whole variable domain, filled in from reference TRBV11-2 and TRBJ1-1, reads EAGVAQSPRYKIIEKRQSVAFWCNPISGHATLYWYQQILGQGPKLLIQFQNNGVVDDSQLPKDRFSAERLKGVDSTLKIQPAKLEDSAVYLCASSLGGMNTEAFFGQGTRLTVV.

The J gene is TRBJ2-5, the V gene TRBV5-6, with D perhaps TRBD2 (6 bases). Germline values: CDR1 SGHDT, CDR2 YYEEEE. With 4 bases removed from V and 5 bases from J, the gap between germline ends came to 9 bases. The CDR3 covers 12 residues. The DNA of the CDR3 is TGTGCCAGCAGCGAGGGACTTGAGACCCAGTACTTC. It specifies CASSEGLETQYF. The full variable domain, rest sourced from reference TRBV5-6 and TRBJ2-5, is DAGVTQSPTHLIKTRGQQVTLRCSPKSGHDTVSWYQQALGQGPQFIFQYYEEEERQRGNFPDRFSGHQFPNYSSELNVNALLLGDSALYLCASSEGLETQYFGPGTRLLVL.

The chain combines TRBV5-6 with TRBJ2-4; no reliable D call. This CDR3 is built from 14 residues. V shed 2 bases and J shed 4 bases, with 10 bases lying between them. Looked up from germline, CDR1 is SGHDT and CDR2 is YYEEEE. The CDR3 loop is CASSFLDGKNIQYF. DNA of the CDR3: TGTGCCAGCAGCTTCCTCGACGGAAAAAACATTCAGTACTTC.

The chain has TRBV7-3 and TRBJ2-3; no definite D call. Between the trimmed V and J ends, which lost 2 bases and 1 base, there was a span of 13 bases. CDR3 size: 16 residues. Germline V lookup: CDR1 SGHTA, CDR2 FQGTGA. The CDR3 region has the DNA TGTGCCAGCAGCTTAGACGCCAACCCGGGCACAGATACGCAGTATTTT. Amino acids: CASSLDANPGTDTQYF.

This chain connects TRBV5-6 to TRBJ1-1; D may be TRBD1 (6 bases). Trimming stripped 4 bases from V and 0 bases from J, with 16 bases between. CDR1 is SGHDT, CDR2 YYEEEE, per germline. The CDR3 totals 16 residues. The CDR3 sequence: CASSPVGGRMNTEAFF. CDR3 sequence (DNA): TGTGCCAGCAGCCCGGTGGGGGGGCGCATGAACACTGAAGCTTTCTTT.

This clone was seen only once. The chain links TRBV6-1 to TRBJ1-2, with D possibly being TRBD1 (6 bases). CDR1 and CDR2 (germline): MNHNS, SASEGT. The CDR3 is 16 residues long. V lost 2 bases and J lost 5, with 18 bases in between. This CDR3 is CASSERPGAGNYGYTF. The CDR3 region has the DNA TGTGCCAGCAGTGAAAGACCGGGGGCAGGAAATTATGGCTACACCTTC.

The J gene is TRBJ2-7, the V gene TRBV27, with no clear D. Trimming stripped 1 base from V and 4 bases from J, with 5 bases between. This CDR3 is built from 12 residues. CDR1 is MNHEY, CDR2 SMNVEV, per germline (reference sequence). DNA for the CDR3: TGTGCCAGCAGTTTATTCGGTTACGAGCAGTACTTC. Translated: CASSLFGYEQYF.

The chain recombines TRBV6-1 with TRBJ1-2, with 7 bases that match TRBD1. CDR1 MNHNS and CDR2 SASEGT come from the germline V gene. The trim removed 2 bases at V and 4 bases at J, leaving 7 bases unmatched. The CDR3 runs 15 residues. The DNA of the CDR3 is TGTGCCAGCAGTGAAAATGGGGACAGAGGCTATGGCTACACCTTC. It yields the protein CASSENGDRGYGYTF.

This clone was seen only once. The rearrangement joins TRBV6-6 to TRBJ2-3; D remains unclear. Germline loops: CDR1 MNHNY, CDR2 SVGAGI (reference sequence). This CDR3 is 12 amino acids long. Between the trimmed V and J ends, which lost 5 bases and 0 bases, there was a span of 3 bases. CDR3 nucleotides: TGTGCCAGCAGTCGAAGCACAGATACGCAGTATTTT. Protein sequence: CASSRSTDTQYF.

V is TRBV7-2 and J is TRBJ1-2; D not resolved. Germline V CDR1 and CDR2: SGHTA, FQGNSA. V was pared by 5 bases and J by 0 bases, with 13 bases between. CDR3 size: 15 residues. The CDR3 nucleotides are TGTGCCAGCAGCCTGACGGGGTCAGCTAACTATGGCTACACCTTC. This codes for CASSLTGSANYGYTF.

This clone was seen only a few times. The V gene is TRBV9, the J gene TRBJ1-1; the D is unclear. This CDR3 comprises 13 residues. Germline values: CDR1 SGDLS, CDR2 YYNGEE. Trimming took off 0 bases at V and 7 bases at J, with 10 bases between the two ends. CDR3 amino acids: CASSVVPGNEAFF. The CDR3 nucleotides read TGTGCCAGCAGCGTAGTTCCGGGGAATGAAGCTTTCTTT.